Shown below are 25 T cell receptor beta chains from a single sample sequenced in a study of cytomegalovirus exposure and HLA in healthy donors. PCR primers comprised 60 Vbeta and 13 Jbeta primers. Here immunoSEQ multiplex PCR was the method, and the copy in TCRdb shows in-frame clones only, minus some. This sample has roughly 220,000 clones, with around 86% found just once. Input material: PBMCs. Every receptor here comes from a woman in her 40s in good health and CMV-seronegative.

The count of this clone is one. The chain combines TRBV30 with TRBJ2-7, with D perhaps TRBD2 (5 bases). The V and J ends lost 7 bases and 3 bases respectively, with 16 bases between them. The CDR3 sequence is 13 residues long. Germline CDR1 reads GTSNPN; CDR2 reads SVGIG (reference sequence). CDR3 coding DNA: TGTGCCTTATTAGAGGTGGGAGACTACGAGCAGTACTTC. Translation: CALLEVGDYEQYF.

The chain uses TRBV30 and TRBJ2-7; D is ambiguous. The CDR3 has 14 residues. Looked up from germline, CDR1 is GTSNPN and CDR2 is SVGIG (reference sequence). The V end lost 0 bases, the J end lost 3 bases, and 12 bases lay between the germline ends. The CDR3 coding sequence is TGTGCCTGGAGTGTATTTAACTCCTACTACGAGCAGTACTTC. This codes for CAWSVFNSYYEQYF.

In the case of this clone: Germline is not matched at one junction end, which may reflect a read error. The V and J genes are TRBV7-9 and TRBJ1-5; a weak D match, TRBD1 (5 bases). The germline V gene has CDR1 SEHNR and CDR2 FQNEAQ (reference sequence). The CDR3 spans 14 residues. Here the CDR3 DNA reads TGTTCCAGCAGCCTACAGTCAGGGAATCAGCCCCAGCATTTT. It codes for CSSSLQSGNQPQHF.

The chain combines TRBV6-6 with TRBJ1-6, with 9 bases lining up with TRBD1. The germline V gene encodes CDR1 MNHNY and CDR2 SVGAGI (reference sequence). The junction had 6 bases not matched to a gene; V was cut back by 2 bases and J by 7 bases. The CDR3 runs to 16 residues. For the CDR3, the DNA is TGTGCCAGCAGTTACCGGGGACAGGGAAGCAATTCACCCCTCCACTTT. This codes for CASSYRGQGSNSPLHF.

This chain uses TRBV5-8 with TRBJ2-7; 8 bases are a match to TRBD1. Germline assignment: CDR1 SGHTS and CDR2 YDEGEE. Trimming cost V 1 base and J 2 bases; bases outside gene matches: 17. CDR3 length: 19 residues. Written as DNA, the CDR3 is TGTGCCAGCAGCTTGCCACTCCGCGTCGGACAGGGTTTGGCCTACGAGCAGTACTTC. Protein sequence: CASSLPLRVGQGLAYEQYF.

The chain employs TRBV4-1 and TRBJ1-5, with 8 bases that match TRBD1. V was pared by 2 bases and J by 4 bases, with 7 bases of the junction left unmatched. Germline values: CDR1 MGHRA, CDR2 YSYEKL. This CDR3 region has 16 residues. In DNA, the CDR3 is TGCGCCAGCAGCCAATGGGGACAGGAGGGGAATCAGCCCCAGCATTTT. This sequence encodes CASSQWGQEGNQPQHF.

This clone was picked up a small number of times. The CDR3 protein is CASSRPTVAGHTDTQYF. CDR3 nucleotide sequence: TGTGCCAGCAGTCGCCCCACAGTGGCGGGTCACACAGATACGCAGTATTTT. V is TRBV27 and J is TRBJ2-3; possibly TRBD2 for D (5 bases). V was shortened by 5 bases and J by 2 bases, with 20 bases between the two germline ends. The CDR3 extends over 17 amino acids. From germline, CDR1 is MNHEY and CDR2 SMNVEV (reference sequence).

The rearrangement links TRBV29-1 to TRBJ1-1; D is perhaps TRBD1 (5 bases). Trimming shortened V by 6 bases and J by 1 base, and 15 bases separated the two germline ends. This CDR3 has 14 amino acids. Germline-derived CDR1 and CDR2 are SQVTM and ANQGSEA. CDR3 bases: TGCAGCGTGCTACCTTTAGGGGCGAACACTGAAGCTTTCTTT. Its translation is CSVLPLGANTEAFF.

This clone occurred a few times. The rearrangement uses TRBV4-1 and TRBJ1-1; 7 bases align to TRBD1. V shed 4 bases and J 4 bases; nucleotides not matched to a gene: 3. This CDR3 contains 13 residues. Germline lookup yields CDR1 MGHRA and CDR2 YSYEKL. CDR3 nucleotide sequence: TGCGCCAGCAGCCCACAGGGGAGCACTGAAGCTTTCTTT. This sequence encodes CASSPQGSTEAFF.

The chain joins TRBV5-1 to TRBJ2-7; D gene uncertain. Trimming pared 2 bases from V and 2 bases from J, leaving 8 bases between. CDR1 is SGHRS, CDR2 YFSETQ, per germline. This CDR3 region has 13 residues. The CDR3, as DNA: TGCGCCAGCAGCTTCGAGGTAGCCTACGAGCAGTACTTC. It encodes CASSFEVAYEQYF.

The chain is built from TRBV19 and TRBJ2-1; 9 nucleotides agree with TRBD1. Germline lookup yields CDR1 LNHDA and CDR2 SQIVND (reference sequence). V lost 6 bases to trimming and J lost 4 bases; unmatched junction nucleotides: 10. The CDR3 extends over 16 amino acids. The CDR3 DNA reads TGTGCCAGTAGAAACACAGGGGGCGGCCTTTACAATGAGCAGTTCTTC. It is translated as CASRNTGGGLYNEQFF.

V usage is TRBV29-1 and J usage is TRBJ2-1, with D maybe TRBD1 (7 bases). The germline V gene has CDR1 SQVTM and CDR2 ANQGSEA. The CDR3 length is 12 residues. CDR3 in DNA: TGCACCGACCAGGGGGAGGTGCATGAGCAGTTCTTC. It is translated as CTDQGEVHEQFF.

The J gene is TRBJ2-7, the V gene TRBV6-1, with D perhaps matching TRBD1 (5 bases). Per germline, CDR1 MNHNS and CDR2 SASEGT. Trimming stripped 4 bases from V and 5 bases from J, with 15 bases between. This CDR3 is built from 14 residues. This CDR3 reads CASSVSTAQDEQYF. In DNA, the CDR3 is TGTGCCAGCAGTGTATCGACAGCACAGGACGAGCAGTACTTC.

V and J are TRBV7-9 and TRBJ2-3; TRBD2 aligns across 7 bases. Germline CDR1 is SEHNR and CDR2 is FQNEAQ (reference sequence). This CDR3 region has 16 residues. V was clipped by 5 bases and J by 4 bases; unmatched bases: 12. The CDR3 protein is CASSPLWGGPSDTQYF. For the CDR3, the DNA is TGTGCCAGCAGCCCTCTGTGGGGAGGGCCGTCAGATACGCAGTATTTT.

The chain has TRBV5-1 and TRBJ2-7; 8 bases line up with TRBD2. The CDR3 consists of 18 residues. Germline V lookup: CDR1 SGHRS, CDR2 YFSETQ. V was clipped by 6 bases and J by 1 base; unmatched bases: 18. The CDR3 sequence is CASNVASSGIRGSYEQYF. CDR3 bases: TGCGCCAGCAACGTCGCAAGTAGCGGGATCCGCGGGTCCTACGAGCAGTACTTC. Complete variable domain (other parts from reference TRBV5-1 and TRBJ2-7): KAGVTQTPRYLIKTRGQQVTLSCSPISGHRSVSWYQQTPGQGLQFLFEYFSETQRNKGNFPGRFSGRQFSNSRSEMNVSTLELGDSALYLCASNVASSGIRGSYEQYFGPGTRLTVT.

This chain connects TRBV12-5 to TRBJ2-5, with 7 bases identical to TRBD2. V lost 5 bases, J lost 5 bases, and 17 bases stayed unmatched. The CDR3 sequence is 17 residues long. Germline values: CDR1 LGHNT, CDR2 FRNRAP. The CDR3: CASGPGEGLRGGETQYF. The DNA for the CDR3 is TGTGCTAGTGGTCCGGGGGAGGGTCTTAGAGGCGGGGAGACCCAGTACTTC.

The chain couples TRBV18 to TRBJ2-5, with 7 nucleotides matching TRBD2. Trimming cost V 3 bases and J 3 bases; bases outside gene matches: 7. The V gene's germline CDR1 is KGHSH and CDR2 LQKENI. This CDR3 spans 15 amino acids. The CDR3 sequence: CASSPSLAGEETQYF. The CDR3, as DNA: TGTGCCAGCTCACCCTCATTAGCGGGCGAAGAGACCCAGTACTTC.

V is TRBV25-1 and J is TRBJ2-3; 12 bases fit TRBD2. The CDR3 is 15 residues long. With V trimmed by 8 bases and J by 7 bases, 10 bases remained unmatched. CDR1 and CDR2 (germline): MGHDK, SYGVNS. CDR3 amino acids: CASGETSGSFNTQYF. DNA for the CDR3: TGTGCCAGCGGGGAGACTAGCGGGAGCTTCAATACGCAGTATTTT.

The chain carries TRBV19 and TRBJ2-7; D perhaps matches TRBD1 (5 bases). This CDR3 has 13 residues. Germline CDR1 LNHDA, CDR2 SQIVND (reference sequence). V was shortened by 7 bases and J by 4 bases, with 14 bases between the two germline ends. Here the CDR3 reads CASNQGISYEQYF. The DNA for the CDR3 is TGTGCCAGTAACCAGGGAATTTCGTACGAGCAGTACTTC.

V and J are TRBV5-1 and TRBJ1-3; a weak D match, TRBD1 (6 bases). The length of the CDR3 is 16 residues. Trimming took 4 bases from V and 2 from J, leaving 16 bases between them. From germline, CDR1 is SGHRS and CDR2 YFSETQ. CDR3 residues: CASSIQAQGPGNTIYF. In nucleotides, the CDR3 is TGCGCCAGCAGCATTCAGGCACAGGGCCCTGGAAACACCATATATTTT.

The gene calls are TRBV27 and TRBJ2-7; TRBD2 might be the D (5 bases). The CDR3 sequence is 15 residues long. Germline V lookup: CDR1 MNHEY, CDR2 SMNVEV (reference sequence). The ends were cut back, 6 bases at V and 0 bases at J, with 15 bases in the middle. CDR3 coding DNA: TGTGCCAGCAGACCGAATACGGGAACCTCCTACGAGCAGTACTTC. Its protein is CASRPNTGTSYEQYF.

Only a few counts were recorded for this clone. The chain links TRBV29-1 to TRBJ2-7; the match to TRBD1 covers 11 bases. The CDR3 spans 14 residues. V dropped 4 bases and J dropped 5; count of bases not matched to a gene: 7. CDR1 and CDR2 from the germline V gene are SQVTM and ANQGSEA. CDR3: CSVVRGQGGNEQYF. CDR3 nucleotides: TGCAGCGTTGTAAGGGGACAGGGGGGAAACGAGCAGTACTTC.

V and J are TRBV7-2 and TRBJ1-2; TRBD1 aligns across 9 bases. The J segment lost 6 bases and the V segment lost 4 bases, leaving 6 bases of the junction unmatched. The CDR3 loop spans 14 amino acids. Germline V CDR1 and CDR2: SGHTA, FQGNSA. CDR3 loop: CASSSVQGADGYTF. CDR3 nucleotides: TGTGCCAGCAGCTCTGTACAGGGGGCGGATGGCTACACCTTC.

This chain joins TRBV6-1 and TRBJ2-7; the D gene is possibly TRBD2 (7 bases). V was pared by 6 bases and J by 3 bases, with 18 bases between. The CDR3 loop spans 15 amino acids. CDR1 MNHNS and CDR2 SASEGT come from the germline V gene. The DNA of the CDR3 is TGTGCCAGCAGCGCTACTAGGGGGAGGGTCTACGAGCAGTACTTC. Translation gives CASSATRGRVYEQYF.

V usage is TRBV19 and J usage is TRBJ2-1; D gene unclear. The germline CDR1 and CDR2 sequences are LNHDA and SQIVND (reference sequence). V lost 6 bases, J lost 2 bases, and 5 bases lay in between. This CDR3 is built from 12 residues. CDR3 in DNA: TGTGCCAGTAGCCCCGCCTACAATGAGCAGTTCTTC. Amino acid sequence: CASSPAYNEQFF.